These T cell receptor beta chains were read from a single sample in a study of T cells after yellow fever vaccination. TCRdb ran MiXCR on the 5' RACE reads and lists one entry per CDR3 protein. The sample contains 150,000 or so distinct CDR3 sequences, more than 5.5% of which appear only once. Sequencing used CD4+ T cells sorted from PBMCs, obtained about 5 days after the first yellow fever vaccination. The receptors originated from a man aged 18 to 35 who received the YFV17D yellow fever vaccine. Both conserved end residues are part of each CDR3. The D gene is left open where the match is weak. The size of a clone is reported for some rows only, either as once, few or many, or as a class for expanded clones.

CATSDSLLDAPGELFF | TGTGCCACCAGTGATTCTCTCCTGGACGCACCCGGGGAGCTGTTTTTT | TRBV24-1 | few | TRBJ2-2 | -
CAWRSGNTIYF | TGTGCCTGGCGCTCTGGAAACACCATATATTTT | TRBV30 | many | TRBJ1-3 | -
CASSLRGQFGDTQYF | TGCGCCAGCAGCTTGAGGGGCCAGTTCGGAGATACGCAGTATTTT | TRBV5-1 | many | TRBJ2-3 | -
CASSYLMATEAFF | TGTGCCAGCAGTTATTTGATGGCGACTGAAGCTTTCTTT | TRBV6-2/TRBV6-3 | few | TRBJ1-1 | -
CASSRDDRSYNEQFF | TGTGCCAGCTCGCGGGACGACCGCTCCTACAATGAGCAGTTCTTC | TRBV18 | - | TRBJ2-1 | -
CASRRTGVGANVLTF | TGTGCCAGCAGGCGAACAGGGGTAGGGGCCAACGTCCTGACTTTC | TRBV6-5 | - | TRBJ2-6 | TRBD1
CASYWGTSGGKETQYF | TGTGCCAGCTACTGGGGGACTAGCGGGGGGAAAGAGACCCAGTACTTC | TRBV2 | - | TRBJ2-5 | TRBD2
CSARHWRTDTQYF | TGCAGTGCTAGACACTGGAGAACAGATACGCAGTATTTT | TRBV20-1 | many | TRBJ2-3 | -
CASSRRTGLSIHNEQFF | TGTGCCAGCAGCCGCCGGACAGGGCTCTCTATTCACAATGAGCAGTTCTTC | TRBV6-5 | many | TRBJ2-1 | TRBD1
CASKTRGGDTEAFF | TGTGCCAGCAAAACACGCGGGGGAGACACTGAAGCTTTCTTT | TRBV12-3/TRBV12-4 | many | TRBJ1-1 | -
CASSNRAGTQYF | TGTGCCAGCAGCAACAGGGCAGGCACGCAGTATTTT | TRBV7-9 | many | TRBJ2-3 | -
CASSLEPRNEQFF | TGTGCCAGCAGCTTAGAACCTAGGAATGAGCAGTTCTTC | TRBV7-2 | many | TRBJ2-1 | -
CASSLARDGSYNEQFF | TGTGCCAGCTCACTCGCCCGGGACGGAAGCTACAATGAGCAGTTCTTC | TRBV18 | - | TRBJ2-1 | -
CASSFGGTGGDGELFF | TGTGCCAGCAGCTTCGGGGGGACAGGGGGTGACGGGGAGCTGTTTTTT | TRBV7-3 | - | TRBJ2-2 | TRBD1
CASSLGTGLGYGYTF | TGTGCCAGCAGCTTGGGGACAGGGTTAGGCTATGGCTACACCTTC | TRBV5-6 | many | TRBJ1-2 | TRBD1
CASSTGSGGARADTQYF | TGTGCCAGCAGTACCGGGAGCGGGGGGGCCAGGGCAGATACGCAGTATTTT | TRBV27 | many | TRBJ2-3 | TRBD2
CSARATGFAGTGELFF | TGCAGTGCTAGAGCCACAGGGTTTGCAGGTACCGGGGAGCTGTTTTTT | TRBV20-1 | - | TRBJ2-2 | -
CASSLVAGGGEQYF | TGTGCCAGCAGTTTAGTAGCGGGGGGAGGGGAGCAGTACTTC | TRBV6-5 | many | TRBJ2-7 | TRBD2
CAISSLTGLPSETQYF | TGTGCCATCAGTTCCCTCACGGGACTCCCGTCAGAGACCCAGTACTTC | TRBV10-3 | - | TRBJ2-5 | -
CATSEGRDTQYF | TGTGCCACCAGTGAAGGTAGAGATACGCAGTATTTT | TRBV24-1 | few | TRBJ2-3 | -
CASSLNPGQGSYEQYF | TGCGCCAGCAGCTTGAATCCGGGACAGGGATCCTACGAGCAGTACTTC | TRBV5-1 | few | TRBJ2-7 | TRBD1
CASSVRSGGNTGELFF | TGTGCCAGCAGCGTAAGGAGCGGGGGGAACACCGGGGAGCTGTTTTTT | TRBV9 | many | TRBJ2-2 | TRBD2
CASSLRNANYGYTF | TGCGCCAGCAGCTTGCGGAACGCTAACTATGGCTACACCTTC | TRBV5-1 | - | TRBJ1-2 | -
CASSQRDSTEAFF | TGTGCCAGCAGCCAGAGGGACAGCACTGAAGCTTTCTTT | TRBV14 | few | TRBJ1-1 | TRBD1
CASSFAPGGSYEQYF | TGTGCCAGCAGTTTTGCTCCCGGGGGCTCCTACGAGCAGTACTTC | TRBV12-3/TRBV12-4 | - | TRBJ2-7 | -
CTSSQDPAADTQYF | TGCACCAGCAGCCAAGATCCCGCGGCAGATACGCAGTATTTT | TRBV1 | few | TRBJ2-3 | -
CATSNSEDYEQYF | TGTGCCACCAGCAATAGCGAGGACTACGAGCAGTACTTC | TRBV15 | few | TRBJ2-7 | -
CASSIHSVSGELFF | TGTGCCAGTAGCATACATTCGGTCTCCGGGGAGCTGTTTTTT | TRBV19 | many | TRBJ2-2 | -
CAISGLLDNEQFF | TGTGCCATCAGTGGACTCCTAGACAATGAGCAGTTCTTC | TRBV10-3 | many | TRBJ2-1 | -
CSAKPPSLSGGETQYF | TGCAGTGCTAAGCCACCTTCTTTAAGCGGGGGCGAGACCCAGTACTTC | TRBV20-1 | - | TRBJ2-5 | TRBD2
CASSFTRPGGEQYF | TGTGCCAGCAGCTTCACACGACCGGGGGGCGAGCAGTACTTC | TRBV7-8 | few | TRBJ2-7 | TRBD2
CASSLEGRVITGELFF | TGTGCCAGCAGCTTGGAAGGGCGAGTTATCACCGGGGAGCTGTTTTTT | TRBV7-6 | many | TRBJ2-2 | -
CASTPGRAGELFF | TGCGCCAGCACCCCAGGGAGGGCCGGGGAGCTGTTTTTT | TRBV5-1 | - | TRBJ2-2 | TRBD2
CASSADPGEWNEQFF | TGTGCCAGCAGCGCAGATCCAGGGGAATGGAATGAGCAGTTCTTC | TRBV9 | many | TRBJ2-1 | -
CASKVEDSPLHF | TGCGCCAGCAAGGTCGAGGATTCACCCCTCCACTTT | TRBV5-1 | many | TRBJ1-6 | -
CASSGRRGAYNEQFF | TGTGCCAGCAGTGGACGACGGGGGGCCTACAATGAGCAGTTCTTC | TRBV2 | many | TRBJ2-1 | TRBD2
CASRKQGGPYEQYF | TGTGCCAGCAGGAAACAGGGTGGGCCCTACGAGCAGTACTTC | TRBV6-1 | many | TRBJ2-7 | -
CAISEPERGGYNEQFF | TGTGCCATCAGTGAGCCCGAGCGGGGGGGGTACAATGAGCAGTTCTTC | TRBV10-3 | many | TRBJ2-1 | TRBD2
CASSFKGETQYF | TGTGCCAGCAGCTTTAAGGGAGAGACCCAGTACTTC | TRBV5-6 | - | TRBJ2-5 | -
CASSLFGETEAFF | TGCGCCAGCAGCTTGTTTGGGGAGACTGAAGCTTTCTTT | TRBV5-1 | many | TRBJ1-1 | -
CASSLQGAGPVDTQYF | TGCGCCAGCAGCCTCCAGGGAGCGGGGCCGGTGGATACGCAGTATTTT | TRBV5-1 | many | TRBJ2-3 | TRBD2
CSARKGADTEAFF | TGCAGTGCTAGAAAGGGGGCGGACACTGAAGCTTTCTTT | TRBV20-1 | - | TRBJ1-1 | TRBD1
CASSLHPGSNSPLHF | TGTGCCAGCAGCTTACATCCGGGTAGCAATTCACCCCTCCACTTT | TRBV11-2 | many | TRBJ1-6 | -
CASGVGRGNSPLHF | TGTGCCAGCGGGGTGGGACGGGGTAATTCACCCCTCCACTTT | TRBV6-5 | - | TRBJ1-6 | -
CASSPDRDDTQYF | TGTGCCAGCAGCCCCGACAGGGATGATACGCAGTATTTT | TRBV5-4 | many | TRBJ2-3 | TRBD1
CASRQPGLGEQYF | TGTGCCAGCAGACAACCGGGACTAGGCGAGCAGTACTTC | TRBV12-3/TRBV12-4 | many | TRBJ2-7 | TRBD2
CASPLTGNYEQYF | TGTGCCAGCCCCCTCACAGGAAACTACGAGCAGTACTTC | TRBV27 | few | TRBJ2-7 | -
CASSYSGTGSGNTIYF | TGTGCCAGCAGTTACTCCGGGACCGGCTCTGGAAACACCATATATTTT | TRBV6-5 | few | TRBJ1-3 | -
CASGLAGRETQYF | TGTGCCAGCGGCCTAGCGGGGAGGGAGACCCAGTACTTC | TRBV4-2 | many | TRBJ2-5 | TRBD2
CASSQAPGRNYGYTF | TGTGCCAGCAGTCAGGCCCCCGGACGGAACTATGGCTACACCTTC | TRBV12-3/TRBV12-4 | many | TRBJ1-2 | -
CAWSRGKEPQHF | TGTGCCTGGAGTAGGGGGAAAGAGCCCCAGCATTTT | TRBV30 | - | TRBJ1-5 | -
CATANGYEQYF | TGTGCTACTGCTAATGGGTACGAGCAGTACTTC | TRBV6-5 | many | TRBJ2-7 | -